These 7 T cell receptor beta chains came from one sample sequenced in a study of CD8+ T cells in alopecia areata. Following extraction, RNA underwent reverse transcription to cDNA, which served as the sequencing template. The protocol was immunoSEQ multiplex PCR, while the TCRdb copy is restricted to in-frame clones and leaves out a portion. This table has 160,000 or so clones, more than 45% appearing once. This specimen consisted of CD8+ T cells sorted from blood, obtained at week 0. These receptors originate from a human donor with alopecia areata.

This sequence joins TRBV5-6 and TRBJ2-1; tentatively, D is TRBD2 (6 bases). V dropped 5 bases and J dropped 4 bases, with 13 bases sitting between them. Germline CDR1 reads SGHDT; CDR2 reads YYEEEE. The length of the CDR3 is 14 residues. The DNA of the CDR3 is TGTGCCAGCAGTTCCCGGGACTGGTACAATGAGCAGTTCTTC. This codes for CASSSRDWYNEQFF.

This clone appeared a few times. The chain employs TRBV19 and TRBJ2-1, with 9 bases lining up with TRBD2. This CDR3 is built from 15 residues. Germline V gives CDR1 LNHDA, CDR2 SQIVND (reference sequence). After removal of 4 bases from V and 7 bases from J, the junction contained 8 bases not matched to a gene. CDR3 residues: CASSTSGALGNEQFF. CDR3 DNA: TGTGCCAGTAGTACTAGCGGGGCGCTTGGGAATGAGCAGTTCTTC.

The chain links TRBV29-1 to TRBJ1-2; D not certain. CDR3 size: 16 residues. Germline loops: CDR1 SQVTM, CDR2 ANQGSEA. With 0 bases removed from V and 3 bases from J, the gap between germline ends came to 17 bases. In nucleotides, the CDR3 is TGCAGCGTTGAAGATATCATCTCCCCCCTGGACTATGGCTACACCTTC. Residues: CSVEDIISPLDYGYTF.

J is TRBJ1-4 and V is TRBV18; 8 positions agree with TRBD1. Germline V gene lookup returns CDR1 KGHSH and CDR2 LQKENI. V trimming: 4 bases; J trimming: 3 bases; junction bases outside the gene matches: 7. There are 16 residues in the CDR3. The CDR3 here is CASSLTDRGANEKLFF. The CDR3 nucleotides are TGTGCCAGCTCACTCACCGACAGGGGTGCTAATGAAAAACTGTTTTTT.

The genes are TRBV15 and TRBJ2-3, with 7 bases identical to TRBD1. Germline V gene sequence: CDR1 LNHNV, CDR2 YYDKDF (reference sequence). Trimming took 5 bases from V and 1 from J; bases not matched to a gene: 6. The CDR3 totals 15 residues. In DNA form, the CDR3 reads TGTGCCACCAGCGGGGACAGCCCCCGCACAGATACGCAGTATTTT. This sequence encodes CATSGDSPRTDTQYF.

The rearrangement joins TRBV30 to TRBJ1-1; D possibly corresponds to TRBD1 (6 bases). Germline values: CDR1 GTSNPN, CDR2 SVGIG (reference sequence). The CDR3 consists of 12 residues. Between the trimmed V and J ends, which lost 7 bases and 4 bases, there was a span of 13 bases. The CDR3 loop reads CASTGRGTEAFF. The CDR3 DNA reads TGTGCCTCGACAGGTAGAGGCACTGAAGCTTTCTTT. Supplemented by reference TRBV30 and TRBJ1-1, the full variable domain reads SQTIHQWPATLVQPVGSPLSLECTVEGTSNPNLYWYRQAAGRGLQLLFYSVGIGQISSEVPQNLSASRPQDRQFILSSKKLLLSDSGFYLCASTGRGTEAFFGQGTRLTVV.

This clone occurred a few times. The chain joins TRBV30 to TRBJ2-7; no clear D gene. CDR1 is GTSNPN and CDR2 is SVGIG in the germline V gene (reference sequence). The CDR3 length is 12 residues. V was pared by 0 bases and J by 2 bases, with 5 bases between. The CDR3 nucleotides read TGTGCCTGGAGTGTACTCCCCTACGAGCAGTACTTC. It encodes CAWSVLPYEQYF. Variable domain in full (rest from reference TRBV30 and TRBJ2-7): SQTIHQWPATLVQPVGSPLSLECTVEGTSNPNLYWYRQAAGRGLQLLFYSVGIGQISSEVPQNLSASRPQDRQFILSSKKLLLSDSGFYLCAWSVLPYEQYFGPGTRLTVT.